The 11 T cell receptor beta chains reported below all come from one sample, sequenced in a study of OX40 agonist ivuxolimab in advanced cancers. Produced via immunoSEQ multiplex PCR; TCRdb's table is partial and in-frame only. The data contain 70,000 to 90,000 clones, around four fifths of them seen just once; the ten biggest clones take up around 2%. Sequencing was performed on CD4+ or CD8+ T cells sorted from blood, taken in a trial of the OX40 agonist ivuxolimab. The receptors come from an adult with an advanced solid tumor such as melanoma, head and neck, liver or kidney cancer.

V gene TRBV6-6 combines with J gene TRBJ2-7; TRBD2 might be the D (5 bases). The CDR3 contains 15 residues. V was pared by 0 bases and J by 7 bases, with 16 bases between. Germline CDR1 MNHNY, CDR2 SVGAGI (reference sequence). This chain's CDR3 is CASSYSIDRAGEQYF. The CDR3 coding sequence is TGTGCCAGCAGTTACTCGATAGATAGGGCGGGTGAGCAGTACTTC.

CDR3 nucleotide sequence: TGTGCCAGCAGTTTATTGACAGGGGGCTCCTACGAGCAGTACTTC. This sequence encodes CASSLLTGGSYEQYF. The chain is built from TRBV27 and TRBJ2-7, with 9 bases matching TRBD1. This CDR3 is 15 amino acids long. Germline-derived CDR1 and CDR2 are MNHEY and SMNVEV (reference sequence). After removal of 1 base from V and 0 bases from J, the junction contained 1 base not matched to a gene.

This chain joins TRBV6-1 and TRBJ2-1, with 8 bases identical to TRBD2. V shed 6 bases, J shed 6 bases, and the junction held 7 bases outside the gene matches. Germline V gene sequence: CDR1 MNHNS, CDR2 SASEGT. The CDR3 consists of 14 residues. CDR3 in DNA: TGTGCCAGCAGGGACGGGGGGGGTACCAATGAGCAGTTCTTC. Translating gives CASRDGGGTNEQFF.

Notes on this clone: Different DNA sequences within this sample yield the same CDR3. CDR3 amino acids: CASSPLPQNTEAFF. CDR3 DNA sequence: TGTGCCAGCTCACCCCTGCCCCAGAACACTGAAGCTTTCTTT. This rearrangement joins TRBV18 to TRBJ1-1; the D is unclear. The CDR3 totals 14 residues. Germline CDR1 and CDR2: KGHSH and LQKENI. V was shortened by 3 bases and J by 1 base, with 9 bases between the two germline ends.

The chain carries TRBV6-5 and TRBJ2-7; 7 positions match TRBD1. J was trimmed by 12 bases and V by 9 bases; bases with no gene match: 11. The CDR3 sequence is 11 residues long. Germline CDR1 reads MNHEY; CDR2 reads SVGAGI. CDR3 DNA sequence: TGTGCCAGTAAAGACAGGGACATTATGTACTTC. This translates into CASKDRDIMYF.

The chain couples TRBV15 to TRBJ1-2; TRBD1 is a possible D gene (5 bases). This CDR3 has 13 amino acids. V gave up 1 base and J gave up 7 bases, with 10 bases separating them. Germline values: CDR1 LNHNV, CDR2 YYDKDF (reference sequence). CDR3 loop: CATSRAGGSGYTF. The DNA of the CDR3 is TGTGCCACCAGCAGAGCGGGGGGGTCTGGCTACACCTTC.

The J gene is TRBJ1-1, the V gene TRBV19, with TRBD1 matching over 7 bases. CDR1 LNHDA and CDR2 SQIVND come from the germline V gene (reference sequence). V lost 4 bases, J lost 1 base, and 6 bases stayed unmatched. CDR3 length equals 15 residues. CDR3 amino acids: CASSRIGQANTEAFF. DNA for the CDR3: TGTGCCAGTAGTAGGATTGGACAGGCGAACACTGAAGCTTTCTTT.

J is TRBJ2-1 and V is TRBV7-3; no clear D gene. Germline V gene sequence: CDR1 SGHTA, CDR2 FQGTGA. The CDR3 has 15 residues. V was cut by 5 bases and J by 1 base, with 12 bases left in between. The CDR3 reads CASSQSIGSYNEQFF. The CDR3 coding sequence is TGTGCCAGCAGCCAATCAATCGGGTCCTACAATGAGCAGTTCTTC.

CDR3 nucleotides: TGTGCCAGCAGCCAAGCCTACCAGGGTTCCTACGAGCAGTACTTC. Amino acid sequence: CASSQAYQGSYEQYF. The chain is built from TRBV4-2 and TRBJ2-7; maybe TRBD1 (5 bases). The CDR3 has 15 amino acids. Germline lookup yields CDR1 LGHNA and CDR2 YNFKEQ. Trimming shortened V by 1 base and J by 1 base, and 11 bases separated the two germline ends.

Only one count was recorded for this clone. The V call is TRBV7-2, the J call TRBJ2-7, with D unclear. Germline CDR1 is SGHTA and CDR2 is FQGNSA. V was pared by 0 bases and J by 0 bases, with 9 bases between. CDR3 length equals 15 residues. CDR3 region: CASSLALAASYEQYF. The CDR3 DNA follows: TGTGCCAGCAGCTTAGCTCTCGCGGCCTCCTACGAGCAGTACTTC.

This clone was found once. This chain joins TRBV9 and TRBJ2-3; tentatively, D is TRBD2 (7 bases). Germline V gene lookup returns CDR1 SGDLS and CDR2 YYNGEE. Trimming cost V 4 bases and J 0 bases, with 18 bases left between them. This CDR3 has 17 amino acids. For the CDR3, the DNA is TGTGCCAGCAGCCCTCAAGGGGGGGCAAAGAGCACAGATACGCAGTATTTT. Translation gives CASSPQGGAKSTDTQYF.